A selection of T cell receptor beta chains follows, all from one sample in a study of early T cells in non-severe SARS-CoV-2 infection. MiXCR was run by TCRdb on the 5' RACE reads, yielding one entry per CDR3 protein. The table has tens of thousands of distinct CDR3 sequences, 9.9% seen once. What was sequenced was whole blood. The receptor source for this set is an adult who was a healthcare worker with PCR-confirmed SARS-CoV-2 infection or an uninfected control (not recorded which). CDR3s leave out the opening cysteine and the closing phenylalanine or tryptophan. The order of the fields is V gene, CDR3 protein.

V: TRBV6-2/TRBV6-3
CDR3: ASSPPVGTGFYEQY

V: TRBV20-1
CDR3: SAGSGGQETQY

V: TRBV7-2
CDR3: ASSLRGPADTQY

V: TRBV7-9
CDR3: ASSTNRATEAF

V: TRBV29-1
CDR3: SVEDVHLNEQF

V: TRBV7-3
CDR3: ASSPNTLGYYNEQF

V: TRBV2
CDR3: ASSDVGTPEQY

V: TRBV6-1
CDR3: ACGRGPSFTEAF

V: TRBV11-2
CDR3: ASSLPGQGSPF

V: TRBV2
CDR3: ASGGRREKLF

V: TRBV20-1
CDR3: SASLDTHYGYT

V: TRBV11-2
CDR3: ASSPWTGGAYNEQF

V: TRBV12-3/TRBV12-4
CDR3: ASSLVGAAYEQY

V: TRBV11-1
CDR3: ASSLVQGDTGELF

V: TRBV4-3
CDR3: ASSPRPGPGRRF

V: TRBV29-1
CDR3: SVERGGGTEAF

V: TRBV11-2
CDR3: ASSSQGRQETQY

V: TRBV3-1
CDR3: ASSQDAGYTEAF

V: TRBV11-3
CDR3: ASSPRTGQGTDTQY

V: TRBV5-5
CDR3: ASSSPGGGGREEQF

V: TRBV7-2
CDR3: ASSPSYEQY

V: TRBV4-3
CDR3: ASSPETDYGYT

V: TRBV15
CDR3: ATSPRLPSNQPQH

V: TRBV20-1
CDR3: SARGQEVTEKLF

V: TRBV6-1
CDR3: ASSEDRGGNTEAF

V: TRBV7-2
CDR3: ASSLAPANYNSPLH

V: TRBV28
CDR3: ASSFGAGRGETQY

V: TRBV6-2/TRBV6-3
CDR3: ASSYYPGQPPYT

V: TRBV4-2
CDR3: ASSQDIRRGGQSTDTQY

V: TRBV12-5
CDR3: ASGPRGGRDAELF

V: TRBV29-1
CDR3: SVGAYNEQF